The subject of this entry is one TCR beta chain. This sample is part of a study of cytomegalovirus exposure and HLA in healthy donors. The CDR3 spans 15 residues. The germline CDR1 and CDR2 sequences are PRHDT and FYEKMQ (reference sequence). The PCR had 60 Vbeta and 13 Jbeta primers. Clones were read by immunoSEQ multiplex PCR, and TCRdb kept only the in-frame ones, dropping some. The sample yields over 85,000 clones, around 80% seen once. This receptor was obtained from a man under 40 in good health and CMV-seropositive. Sequencing input: PBMCs. The gene calls are TRBV13 and TRBJ2-5; a possible D gene is TRBD2 (6 bases). The J call is in doubt because the DNA end fits TRBJ2-7 better. CDR3 sequence: CASSGRDFIEYEQYF. DNA of the CDR3: TGTGCCAGCAGCGGACGGGACTTCATTGAGTACGAGCAGTACTTC.